Presented here are 5 T cell receptor beta chains from one specimen sequenced in a study of immune heterogeneity within non-small cell lung tumors. Bulk tumor genomic DNA was the template, and each sample received 450 to 750 ng. Several biopsies were collected from each primary tumor during surgery. They were spaced as far apart as possible within the tumor mass. Enrolled individuals presented with untreated, newly diagnosed non-small cell lung cancer and received curative surgery. Multiplex PCR amplified TCR beta CDR3 with 32 V and 13 J primers. Each CDR3 protein is one row after TCRdb ran MiXCR on the multiplex PCR reads. The table has about 11,000 distinct CDR3 sequences, roughly 26% seen once. Sequencing was done on a sample of lung tumor tissue. These receptor sequences come from a man between 45 and 60 years old with non-small cell lung cancer.

The rearrangement links TRBV5-4 to TRBJ1-3; D remains unclear. Trimming removed 3 bases from V and 0 bases from J, with 10 bases in between. This CDR3 has 15 residues. CDR1 and CDR2 from the germline V gene are SGHNT and YYREEE (reference sequence). The DNA of the CDR3 is TGTGCCAGCAGCTCCGACTACTCCTCTGGAAACACCATATATTTT. Translated, it gives CASSSDYSSGNTIYF.

This clonotype was counted ten times or more. This chain uses TRBV6-1 with TRBJ2-2; 10 bases map to TRBD2. J was trimmed by 6 bases and V by 6 bases; bases with no gene match: 10. CDR3 length equals 16 residues. Germline loops: CDR1 MNHNS, CDR2 SASEGT. CDR3 in amino acids: CASRRSGTSVAGELFF. The DNA for the CDR3 is TGTGCCAGCAGACGGTCCGGGACTAGCGTGGCCGGGGAGCTGTTTTTT.

With regard to this clonotype: Just one base apart from a much larger clone, this may be a read error. The chain has TRBV9 and TRBJ2-7; 12 nucleotides align to TRBD1. CDR1 and CDR2 (germline): SGDLS, YYNGEE. The V segment lost 3 bases and the J segment 6 bases; nucleotides outside the gene matches: 4. The CDR3 has 14 residues. DNA of the CDR3: TGTGCCAGCAGCGCCGGGACAGGGGGCCTCGAGCAGTACTTC. Its protein is CASSAGTGGLEQYF.

Ten or more counts support this clonotype. The V call is TRBV28, the J call TRBJ2-7; 8 bases fit TRBD2. J gave up 3 bases and V 3 bases, and 16 bases lay outside the gene matches. Germline CDR1 is MDHEN and CDR2 is SYDVKM. There are 18 residues in the CDR3. CDR3 region: CASSLGSGTSGNLYEQYF. The CDR3 region has the DNA TGTGCCAGCAGTTTGGGATCCGGCACTAGCGGCAATCTCTACGAGCAGTACTTC. Together with reference TRBV28 and TRBJ2-7, the CDR3 gives the full variable domain: DVKVTQSSRYLVKRTGEKVFLECVQDMDHENMFWYRQDPGLGLRLIYFSYDVKMKEKGDIPEGYSVSREKKERFSLILESASTNQTSMYLCASSLGSGTSGNLYEQYFGPGTRLTVT.

This chain's CDR3 is CASSQEGDHSGANVLTF. The CDR3 region has the DNA TGTGCCAGCAGCCAAGAAGGAGACCACTCTGGGGCCAACGTCCTGACTTTC. This sequence joins TRBV4-2 and TRBJ2-6; the D is unclear. V gave up 0 bases and J gave up 0 bases, with 9 bases separating them. This CDR3 has 17 residues. Germline CDR1 LGHNA, CDR2 YNFKEQ.